Detailed here is one T cell receptor (beta chain). Its specificity is not known. This sample was included in a study of monozygotic twins with inflammatory bowel disease. Broader study findings: TCRbeta inverse Simpson diversity was decreased in IBD patients versus healthy co-twins.

Investigators extracted total RNA from whole blood and did not sort T cells. The CDR3 is 15 residues long. Germline V CDR1 and CDR2: SGHVS, FNYEAQ. The study subjected TCRalpha and TCRbeta cDNA to two nested PCRs of about 15 and 9 cycles. Each CDR3 protein gets one entry in TCRdb, which reprocessed the 5' RACE reads and gives no DNA. The ten most abundant clones cover roughly 1.2% of a sample with about 130,000 distinct CDR3 sequences. The receptor's source is a human donor with ulcerative colitis or Crohn's disease, or a healthy co-twin of an affected twin (not recorded which). The rearrangement joins TRBV7-6 to TRBJ1-5; TCRdb picks TRBD1, but there is no DNA to check that call. The sequencing input was blood. The CDR3 here is CASSLEDRPNQPQHF.